This TCR beta chain was identified during a study of T cells in Graves' hyperthyroidism and ophthalmopathy. The study excluded patients with uncontrolled infection, other autoimmune disease, pregnancy or lactation. RNA transcripts gave rise to amplified TCR beta CDR3 regions. HTBI primers drove first-round RT-PCR of the TCR CDR3. TCRdb re-called the multiplex PCR reads through MiXCR, storing one row per CDR3 protein. Here the sample spans 400,000 or so distinct CDR3 sequences, over 11% being singletons. As concerns this clonotype: A much larger clone differs from this one at a single base, so this may be a read error.

The germline gives CDR1 SGDLS, CDR2 YYNGEE. This CDR3 has 15 residues. The rearrangement joins TRBV9 to TRBJ2-5, with 8 bases lining up with TRBD2. The origin of this receptor is a man between 45 and 60 years old with Graves' ophthalmopathy. Source material: blood. The CDR3, as DNA: TGTGCCAGCAGCAGAGCGGGGGTGACACAAGAGACCCAGCACTTC. This gives the protein CASSRAGVTQETQHF.